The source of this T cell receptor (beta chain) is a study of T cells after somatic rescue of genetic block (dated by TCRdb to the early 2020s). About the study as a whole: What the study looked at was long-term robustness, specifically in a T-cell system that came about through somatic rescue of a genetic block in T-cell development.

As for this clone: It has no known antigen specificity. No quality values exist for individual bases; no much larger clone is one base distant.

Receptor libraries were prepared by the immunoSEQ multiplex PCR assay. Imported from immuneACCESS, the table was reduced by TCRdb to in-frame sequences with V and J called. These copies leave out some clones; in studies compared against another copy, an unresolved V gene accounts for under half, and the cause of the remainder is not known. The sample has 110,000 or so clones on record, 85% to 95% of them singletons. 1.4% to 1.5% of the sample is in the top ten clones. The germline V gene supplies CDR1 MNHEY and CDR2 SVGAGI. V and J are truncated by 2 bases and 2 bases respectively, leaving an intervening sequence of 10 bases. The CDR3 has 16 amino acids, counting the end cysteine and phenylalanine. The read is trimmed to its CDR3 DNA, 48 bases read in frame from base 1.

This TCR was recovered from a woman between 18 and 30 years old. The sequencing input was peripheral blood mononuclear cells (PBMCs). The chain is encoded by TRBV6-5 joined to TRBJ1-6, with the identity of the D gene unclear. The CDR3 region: CASSYRDLTYNSPLHF. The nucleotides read TGTGCCAGCAGTTACCGGGATCTTACCTATAATTCACCCCTCCACTTT.